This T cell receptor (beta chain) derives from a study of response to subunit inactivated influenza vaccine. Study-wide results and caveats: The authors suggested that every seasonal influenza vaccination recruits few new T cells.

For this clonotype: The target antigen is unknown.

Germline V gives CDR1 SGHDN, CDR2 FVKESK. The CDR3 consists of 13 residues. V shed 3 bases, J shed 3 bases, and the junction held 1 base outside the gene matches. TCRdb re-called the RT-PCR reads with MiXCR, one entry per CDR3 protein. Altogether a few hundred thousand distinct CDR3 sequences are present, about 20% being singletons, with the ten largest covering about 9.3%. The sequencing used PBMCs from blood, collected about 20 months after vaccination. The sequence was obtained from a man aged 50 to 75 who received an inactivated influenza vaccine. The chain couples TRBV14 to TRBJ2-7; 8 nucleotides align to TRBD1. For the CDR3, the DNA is TGTGCCAGCAGCCAGACAGGGGTCTACGAGCAGTACTTC. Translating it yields CASSQTGVYEQYF.